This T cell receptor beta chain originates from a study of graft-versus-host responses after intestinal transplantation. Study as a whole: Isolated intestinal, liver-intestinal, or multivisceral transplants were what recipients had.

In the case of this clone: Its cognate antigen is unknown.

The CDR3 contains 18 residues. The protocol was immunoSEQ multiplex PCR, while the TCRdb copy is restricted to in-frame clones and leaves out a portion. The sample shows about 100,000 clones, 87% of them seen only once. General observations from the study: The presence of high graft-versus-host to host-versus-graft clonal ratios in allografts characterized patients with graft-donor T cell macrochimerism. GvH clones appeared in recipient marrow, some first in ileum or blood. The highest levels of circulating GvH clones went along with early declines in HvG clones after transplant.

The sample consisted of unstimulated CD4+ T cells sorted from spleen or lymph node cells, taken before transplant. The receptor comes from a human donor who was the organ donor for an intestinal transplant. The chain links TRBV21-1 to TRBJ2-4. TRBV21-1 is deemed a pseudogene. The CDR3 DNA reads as TGTGCCAGCAGCAAGTCTAGGGGAGCACTGCCAGCCAAAAACATTCAGTACTTC. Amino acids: CASSKSRGALPAKNIQYF.